This entry describes one TCR beta chain. Its binding antigen is unknown. No quality values exist for individual bases; no much larger clone is one base distant. RNA was extracted using the RNeasy kit, and about 0.5 to 1 ug of the RNA was reverse transcribed with random hexamers. The immunoSEQ multiplex PCR assay, covering 54 Vbeta and 13 Jbeta segments, was used to amplify TCR beta CDR3 regions. PCR amplification bias was corrected by using a synthetic template baseline for primer optimization and computational correction. The study's own analysis went as follows. Reads were annotated to V, D and J genes according to IMGT and were analyzed with immunoSEQ Analyzer, with only productive sequences retained. Clonality was calculated as one minus the Shannon entropy normalized by log2 of the number of productive unique sequences. For each patient and control, public and private clones were evaluated among the 100 most prevalent clones. Clones were defined as Susac-specific when absent from the healthy and MS cohorts, from about 1,100 published viral clones and from other ImmuneACCESS disease sequences. The public reads were reanalyzed by TCRdb: fastp trimming at Q25, MiXCR alignment, in-frame beta chains only. Under each unique CDR3 protein, matching rows form one entry showing the most common genes and DNA. These V and J calls originate from TCRdb's pipeline instead of the authors' own analysis. For this sample there are some 99,000 distinct CDR3 sequences; 85% to 95% appear just once. The ten largest clones add up to about 0.28% of the sample.

These data originate in a study of CD8 T cells in Susac syndrome (dated by TCRdb to the late 2010s). In terms of the full investigation: Of the Susac syndrome patients who were sequenced, more than five had clinically active disease and eight were in clinical remission. Susac syndrome patients were therapy-naive, on corticosteroids (some also receiving IVIg), or on IVIg alone at blood withdrawal. Whether CD8+ T cell activation and differentiation in Susac syndrome was antigen driven was tested using repertoire sequencing. The full study reports these points: The study acknowledged that relatively few individuals were included in the TCR sequencing and HLA analysis. The CD4+ T cell repertoire of patients with Susac syndrome showed no detectable clonal expansion.

Peripheral blood CD8+ and CD4+ T cells from healthy donors, Susac syndrome patients and multiple sclerosis patients were profiled using high-throughput TCR beta sequencing. Susac syndrome patients met recently defined diagnostic criteria for definite or probable disease. Bulk CD8+ and CD4+ T cells were purified by magnetic negative isolation, whereas CD8+ TEMRA cells were enriched by FACS. Blood was collected in EDTA tubes and processed within 24 hours, with PBMCs isolated through density gradient centrifugation. PBMCs destined for TCR sequencing were cryopreserved in liquid nitrogen and later thawed in a 37 °C water bath. Purity of sorted or isolated CD4+, CD8+ and CD8+ TEMRA cells was at least 90%. This sequence originates from a human donor with Susac syndrome. The material sequenced was CD4+ T cells from PBMCs.

Read as DNA, the sequence is TGTGCCAGCTTCAACGTCGGATCGTGCACCTTC. This encodes CASFNVGSCTF. The rearranged chain carries TRBV3-1 and TRBJ1-2; no D segment can be confidently identified. V is pared back by 8 bases and J by 13 bases, with 17 bases lying between the germline termini. Spanning cysteine to phenylalanine, the CDR3 consists of 11 amino acids. The retained sequence is limited to the CDR3, 33 bases, with the frame set at the first base. Sequences LGHDT (CDR1) and YNNKEL (CDR2) are obtained from the germline V gene (reference sequence).